This TCR beta chain appears in the sequencing data of a study of cytomegalovirus exposure and HLA in healthy donors. This clone was seen more than once but under ten times. What it binds is not known. Study-wide findings and caveats: The study flagged 150 to 200 TCR beta chains as cytomegalovirus-associated.

The PCR used 60 Vbeta and 13 Jbeta primers. Clones were read by immunoSEQ multiplex PCR, and TCRdb kept only the in-frame ones, dropping some. Of some 110,000 clones in the sample, about 72% were seen once. The TCR sequence derives from a man aged 50-59 years in good health and CMV-seropositive. Sequencing was carried out using PBMCs.

Here the CDR3 reads CASSGGLGRLSNEQFF. In nucleotides, the CDR3 is TGTGCCAGCTCGGGGGGGCTGGGTCGGTTAAGCAATGAGCAGTTCTTC. This chain connects TRBV6-6 to TRBJ2-1; 8 bases are a match to TRBD2. The germline CDR1 and CDR2 sequences are MNHNY and SVGAGI (reference sequence). V trimming: 8 bases; J trimming: 6 bases; junction bases outside the gene matches: 15. The CDR3 is 16 residues long.